The 21 T cell receptor beta chains given below trace back to one sample, sequenced in a study of T cell responses to AZD1222 COVID-19 vaccine. Measured with immunoSEQ multiplex PCR; TCRdb has only the in-frame clones, and not every one. The sample includes some 120,000 clones, more than 85% seen only once; the top ten take 4% to 5%. Sequenced material: peripheral blood, taken on day 0 of AZD1222 vaccination. The receptors derive from an adult in good health.

This rearrangement joins TRBV5-6 to TRBJ1-6; 7 bases fit TRBD1. The CDR3 contains 13 residues. V lost 4 bases and J lost 7; bases outside the gene matches: 2. CDR1 is SGHDT, CDR2 YYEEEE, per germline. This CDR3 reads CASSKTGNSPLHF. The DNA of the CDR3 is TGTGCCAGCAGCAAGACAGGGAATTCACCCCTCCACTTT.

This chain links TRBV19 with TRBJ2-2; perhaps TRBD2 as D (5 bases). V was trimmed by 7 bases and J by 1 base, leaving 13 bases between them. The CDR3 is made up of 15 amino acids. Germline-derived CDR1 and CDR2 are LNHDA and SQIVND (reference sequence). CDR3 nucleotide sequence: TGTGCCAGTATCGAGGGTACAGTGAACACCGGGGAGCTGTTTTTT. Translated, it gives CASIEGTVNTGELFF.

This chain joins TRBV7-2 and TRBJ2-2; 9 bases line up with TRBD1. This CDR3 spans 14 amino acids. Germline V gene data show CDR1 as SGHTA and CDR2 as FQGNSA. Trimming at V came to 6 bases and at J to 4 bases, leaving 3 bases not matched to a gene. Here the CDR3 reads CASRGTGTTGELFF. The CDR3 bases are TGTGCCAGCAGGGGGACAGGGACCACCGGGGAGCTGTTTTTT.

This chain joins TRBV12-3 or TRBV12-4 and TRBJ1-2; D gene ambiguous. This CDR3 region has 13 residues. Between the trimmed V and J ends, which lost 5 bases and 1 base, there was a span of 8 bases. The chain's CDR3 is CASSPDINYGYTF. The CDR3 DNA is TGTGCCAGCAGTCCCGATATTAACTATGGCTACACCTTC.

The chain employs TRBV27 and TRBJ2-4, with D tentatively TRBD1 (5 bases). The V gene's germline CDR1 is MNHEY and CDR2 SMNVEV (reference sequence). Trimming cost V 1 base and J 0 bases, with 19 bases left between them. CDR3 length equals 19 residues. CDR3 sequence: CASSLLGRVGARAKNIQYF. CDR3 nucleotide sequence: TGTGCCAGCAGTTTATTGGGCAGGGTAGGAGCCCGAGCCAAAAACATTCAGTACTTC.

This clone turned up a few times. The rearrangement uses TRBV30 and TRBJ1-2; D is ambiguous. Germline V gene lookup returns CDR1 GTSNPN and CDR2 SVGIG (reference sequence). The CDR3 is 14 residues long. V gave up 3 bases and J gave up 8 bases, with 19 bases separating them. The CDR3 sequence: CAWRRGSSARGYTF. The CDR3 bases are TGTGCCTGGAGGCGAGGTAGCTCAGCACGGGGCTACACCTTC.

This chain uses TRBV5-6 with TRBJ1-1, with 7 bases matching TRBD1. Trimming removed 3 bases from V and 4 bases from J; junction bases left unmatched: 9. CDR3 length equals 15 residues. In germline, CDR1 is SGHDT, CDR2 YYEEEE. Here the CDR3 DNA reads TGTGCCAGCAGCTATAACAGGGGTCGTGGCACTGAAGCTTTCTTT. Translating gives CASSYNRGRGTEAFF.

V gene TRBV6-4 combines with J gene TRBJ2-1, with 12 positions matching TRBD2. V dropped 6 bases and J dropped 4; count of bases not matched to a gene: 7. The CDR3 contains 16 residues. The germline gives CDR1 MRHNA, CDR2 SNTAGT. The CDR3 loop reads CASSNLAGGPYNEQFF. The CDR3 region has the DNA TGTGCCAGCAGCAACCTAGCGGGGGGGCCGTACAATGAGCAGTTCTTC.

This chain uses TRBV18 with TRBJ2-1; 8 bases agree with TRBD2. The CDR3 contains 14 residues. Germline-derived CDR1 and CDR2 are KGHSH and LQKENI. V was clipped by 3 bases and J by 4 bases; unmatched bases: 2. CDR3 nucleotides: TGTGCCAGCTCACCCGGGACTAGTTACAATGAGCAGTTCTTC. It codes for CASSPGTSYNEQFF. Looking up the rest from reference TRBV18 and TRBJ2-1 gives the full variable domain: NAGVMQNPRHLVRRRGQEARLRCSPMKGHSHVYWYRQLPEEGLKFMVYLQKENIIDESGMPKERFSAEFPKEGPSILRIQQVVRGDSAAYFCASSPGTSYNEQFFGPGTRLTVL.

V usage is TRBV28 and J usage is TRBJ2-3, with 14 bases matching TRBD2. This CDR3 is 19 amino acids long. V gave up 5 bases and J gave up 2 bases; unmatched junction bases: 12. The germline V gene encodes CDR1 MDHEN and CDR2 SYDVKM. In DNA, the CDR3 is TGTGCCAGCAGTACCACTACCCTGACTAGCGGGGGGGACACAGATACGCAGTATTTT. Its translation is CASSTTTLTSGGDTDTQYF.

This chain uses TRBV3-1 (or the pseudogene TRBV3-2) with TRBJ2-2; TRBD1 agrees at 8 bases. The CDR3 is 17 residues long. Germline-derived CDR1 and CDR2 are LGHDT and YNNKEL (reference sequence). Trimming took 1 base from V and 3 from J; bases not matched to a gene: 7. CDR3 coding DNA: TGTGCCAGCAGCCAAGCCCCGGACAGGGAGGACACCGGGGAGCTGTTTTTT. Its translation: CASSQAPDREDTGELFF.

The chain couples TRBV5-4 to TRBJ2-3; TRBD2 agrees at 7 bases. Germline values: CDR1 SGHNT, CDR2 YYREEE (reference sequence). The ends lost 0 bases at V and 1 base at J; junction bases unmatched: 5. The CDR3 extends over 16 amino acids. CDR3 protein: CASSLDWGGGTDTQYF. Written as DNA, the CDR3 is TGTGCCAGCAGCTTGGATTGGGGGGGAGGCACAGATACGCAGTATTTT. Combining the CDR3 with reference TRBV5-4 and TRBJ2-3 gives the whole variable domain ETGVTQSPTHLIKTRGQQVTLRCSSQSGHNTVSWYQQALGQGPQFIFQYYREEENGRGNFPPRFSGLQFPNYSSELNVNALELDDSALYLCASSLDWGGGTDTQYFGPGTRLTVL.

The chain uses TRBV6-5 and TRBJ2-4, with D maybe TRBD2 (6 bases). Germline CDR1 is MNHEY and CDR2 is SVGAGI. CDR3 length: 15 amino acids. The V end lost 0 bases, the J end lost 9 bases, and 15 bases lay between the germline ends. This CDR3 reads CASSYSTEGTGIQYF. CDR3 DNA sequence: TGTGCCAGCAGTTACTCGACGGAGGGGACGGGCATTCAGTACTTC.

The V call is TRBV11-2, the J call TRBJ2-2; 10 bases are shared with TRBD2. V trimming: 2 bases; J trimming: 4 bases; junction bases outside the gene matches: 10. CDR1 is SGHAT, CDR2 FQNNGV, per germline. The CDR3 extends over 18 amino acids. The DNA of the CDR3 is TGTGCCAGCAGCTTAAGGCTAGCGGGGGCCTCGGGCACCGGGGAGCTGTTTTTT. It is translated as CASSLRLAGASGTGELFF.

V and J are TRBV3-1 (or the pseudogene TRBV3-2) and TRBJ1-1; no reliable D call. Trimming pared 2 bases from V and 4 bases from J, leaving 5 bases between. Germline V CDR1 and CDR2: LGHDT, YNNKEL (reference sequence). The CDR3 sequence is 12 residues long. The CDR3, as DNA: TGTGCCAGCAGCCAATTCAGCACTGAAGCTTTCTTT. This encodes CASSQFSTEAFF.

The CDR3 loop reads CASSRGQGYSPLHF. CDR3 bases: TGTGCCAGCAGTCGGGGACAGGGGTATTCACCCCTCCACTTT. The V and J genes are TRBV6-2 or TRBV6-3 and TRBJ1-6; 10 nucleotides line up with TRBD1. The CDR3 spans 14 residues. V trimming: 5 bases; J trimming: 8 bases; junction bases outside the gene matches: 3. Germline V lookup: CDR1 MNHEY, CDR2 SVGEGT.

The rearrangement joins TRBV10-2 to TRBJ1-2; D is perhaps TRBD1 (5 bases). This CDR3 region has 15 residues. Germline V gene data show CDR1 as WSHSY and CDR2 as SAAADI. V was clipped by 3 bases and J by 6 bases, with 17 bases between them. For the CDR3, the DNA is TGCGCCAGCAGTGATCTCAGGGCAGGGATGGATGGCTACACCTTC. This translates into CASSDLRAGMDGYTF.

The V gene is TRBV4-1, the J gene TRBJ2-1, with 8 bases identical to TRBD2. J lost 2 bases, V lost 4 bases, and 4 bases had no gene match. The CDR3 contains 15 residues. Germline assignment: CDR1 MGHRA and CDR2 YSYEKL. As DNA, the CDR3 is TGCGCCAGCAGCCCCTTCGGGGGGGCCTACAATGAGCAGTTCTTC. Translation: CASSPFGGAYNEQFF.

V usage is TRBV30 and J usage is TRBJ1-2, with D unresolved. The CDR3 length is 14 residues. CDR1 GTSNPN and CDR2 SVGIG come from the germline V gene (reference sequence). V gave up 5 bases and J gave up 4 bases, with 17 bases separating them. The CDR3 here is CAWSTTDGSYGYTF. CDR3 in DNA: TGTGCCTGGTCGACGACGGACGGATCCTATGGCTACACCTTC.

This rearrangement joins TRBV5-4 to TRBJ2-1; D possibly matches TRBD1 or TRBD2 (5 bases each). V gave up 3 bases and J gave up 4 bases, with 14 bases separating them. CDR1 is SGHNT and CDR2 is YYREEE in the germline V gene (reference sequence). CDR3 length equals 15 residues. The CDR3 region is CASSSGTQVYNEQFF. CDR3 coding DNA: TGTGCCAGCAGCTCCGGGACCCAGGTTTACAATGAGCAGTTCTTC.

Here the CDR3 DNA reads TGTGCCAGCAGGGGGGACACAGATACGCAGTATTTT. Translating it yields CASRGDTDTQYF. This rearrangement joins TRBV28 to TRBJ2-3; D could derive from TRBD1 or TRBD2 (5 bases each). Looked up from germline, CDR1 is MDHEN and CDR2 is SYDVKM. V gave up 6 bases and J gave up 2 bases, with 6 bases separating them. The CDR3 runs 12 residues. The full variable domain, rest sourced from reference TRBV28 and TRBJ2-3, is DVKVTQSSRYLVKRTGEKVFLECVQDMDHENMFWYRQDPGLGLRLIYFSYDVKMKEKGDIPEGYSVSREKKERFSLILESASTNQTSMYLCASRGDTDTQYFGPGTRLTVL.